Each of the 26 T cell receptor beta chains below was sequenced from the same sample in a study of T cells in narcolepsy. The table came from immunoSEQ multiplex PCR; TCRdb's copy has only in-frame clones and leaves some out. The data hold fewer than 30,000 clones, with more than 80% observed a single time. Input material: CD45RA- memory CD4+ T cells from PBMCs. All receptors derive from a human donor with narcolepsy.

This clone was seen a single time. V and J are TRBV6-1 and TRBJ2-1; TRBD1 aligns across 7 bases. Germline CDR1 MNHNS, CDR2 SASEGT. This CDR3 is 13 amino acids long. V gave up 4 bases and J gave up 10 bases; unmatched junction bases: 7. The CDR3 DNA reads as TGTGCCAGCAGTGTTTTTTCGGGACAGGAGCAGTTCTTC. Amino acid sequence: CASSVFSGQEQFF.

The rearrangement joins TRBV4-1 to TRBJ2-1; no clear D gene. This CDR3 has 15 amino acids. Germline CDR1 MGHRA, CDR2 YSYEKL. The germline V and J ends were trimmed by 4 bases and 6 bases, with 16 bases remaining between them. The CDR3 region has the DNA TGCGCCAGCAGCCCGTTGGCCCAGTTTGGCAATGAGCAGTTCTTC. Protein sequence: CASSPLAQFGNEQFF.

The V gene is TRBV5-1, the J gene TRBJ2-5; possible D gene TRBD1, 5 bases. The CDR3 has 15 residues. Germline lookup yields CDR1 SGHRS and CDR2 YFSETQ. The V and J ends lost 0 bases and 5 bases respectively, with 14 bases between them. Here the CDR3 reads CASSLGGALRETQYF. The CDR3 DNA reads TGCGCCAGCAGCTTGGGGGGCGCTCTACGGGAGACCCAGTACTTC.

The chain combines TRBV19 with TRBJ1-2; 7 bases align to TRBD1. V shed 2 bases, J shed 7 bases, and the junction held 7 bases outside the gene matches. CDR1 and CDR2 from the germline V gene are LNHDA and SQIVND (reference sequence). This CDR3 contains 14 residues. CDR3 sequence: CASSILQGGGGYTF. As DNA, the CDR3 is TGTGCCAGTAGTATACTCCAGGGGGGAGGTGGCTACACCTTC.

This clone was detected once. The chain has TRBV29-1 and TRBJ2-3, with D perhaps matching TRBD1 (5 bases). Germline V gene lookup returns CDR1 SQVTM and CDR2 ANQGSEA. The CDR3 runs 12 residues. The V gene lost 3 bases and the J gene lost 1 base, with 5 bases spanning the gap. CDR3 sequence (DNA): TGCAGCGTTGAGACAGGCACAGATACGCAGTATTTT. Its protein is CSVETGTDTQYF.

The V gene is TRBV5-1, the J gene TRBJ1-1; a possible D gene is TRBD1 (6 bases). Germline lookup yields CDR1 SGHRS and CDR2 YFSETQ. V was clipped by 4 bases and J by 7 bases, with 17 bases between them. CDR3 length: 14 residues. The CDR3, as DNA: TGCGCCAGCAGCCCGACGACAGGATCATATGAAGCTTTCTTT. It translates to CASSPTTGSYEAFF.

This clone was counted a single time. The chain recombines TRBV5-1 with TRBJ2-5; maybe TRBD2 (5 bases). The CDR3 contains 15 residues. The V gene lost 4 bases and the J gene lost 5 bases, with 18 bases spanning the gap. CDR1 SGHRS and CDR2 YFSETQ come from the germline V gene. This CDR3 is CASSPSLGSAETQYF. The CDR3 DNA sequence: TGCGCCAGCAGCCCCTCCTTAGGTAGCGCGGAGACCCAGTACTTC.

This chain connects TRBV7-2 to TRBJ2-7; 7 nucleotides agree with TRBD2. Germline V lookup: CDR1 SGHTA, CDR2 FQGNSA. The CDR3 totals 15 residues. Trimming removed 3 bases from V and 2 bases from J; junction bases left unmatched: 7. The CDR3 reads CASSLSTSEAYEQYF. CDR3 coding DNA: TGTGCCAGCAGCTTGTCAACTAGCGAGGCCTACGAGCAGTACTTC.

This clone was detected a few times. The chain links TRBV21-1 to TRBJ2-3; the table gives TRBD2 as D, unverified against the DNA. TRBV21-1 is flagged as a pseudogene. The length of the CDR3 is 17 residues. In nucleotides, the CDR3 is TGTGCCAGCAGCAATCGCCGCCGAAACGTTAGCCCAGATACGCAGTATTTT. Amino acid sequence: CASSNRRRNVSPDTQYF.

The V call is TRBV11-2, the J call TRBJ2-1, with D maybe TRBD2 (6 bases). CDR1 is SGHAT and CDR2 is FQNNGV in the germline V gene. Trimming cost V 2 bases and J 10 bases, with 12 bases left between them. The length of the CDR3 is 13 residues. This CDR3 is CASSLLGGREQFF. CDR3 DNA sequence: TGTGCCAGCAGCTTATTGGGGGGTCGGGAGCAGTTCTTC.

This chain links TRBV7-6 with TRBJ2-1; a possible D gene is TRBD2 (6 bases). This CDR3 has 14 residues. Germline V gives CDR1 SGHVS, CDR2 FNYEAQ. Trimming took 1 base from V and 5 from J, leaving 9 bases between them. DNA of the CDR3: TGTGCCAGCAGCTTAGGGGGACTGAACAATGAGCAGTTCTTC. As protein: CASSLGGLNNEQFF.

The table lists this clone with a few counts. The rearrangement uses TRBV2 and TRBJ2-4, with 10 bases aligning to TRBD1. Germline V CDR1 and CDR2: SNHLY, FYNNEI. The CDR3 is 13 amino acids. V gave up 10 bases and J gave up 7 bases; unmatched junction bases: 7. The CDR3 here is CATSTGGGNIQYF. The DNA of the CDR3 is TGTGCCACCTCGACAGGGGGCGGGAACATTCAGTACTTC.

The chain uses TRBV6-1 and TRBJ1-6; 7 bases are shared with TRBD1. Looked up from germline, CDR1 is MNHNS and CDR2 is SASEGT. This CDR3 comprises 15 residues. V lost 4 bases, J lost 8 bases, and 8 bases stayed unmatched. The CDR3 DNA follows: TGTGCCAGCAGTGGGGAGGTTGACAGGGATTCACCCCTCCACTTT. Its translation: CASSGEVDRDSPLHF.

This clone was counted a few times. This chain uses TRBV7-9 with TRBJ1-4; D may be TRBD1 (6 bases). V was trimmed by 5 bases and J by 0 bases, leaving 7 bases between them. The CDR3 runs 14 residues. Germline-derived CDR1 and CDR2 are SEHNR and FQNEAQ (reference sequence). CDR3 loop: CASSPGATNEKLFF. The CDR3 DNA follows: TGTGCCAGCAGCCCAGGGGCAACTAATGAAAAACTGTTTTTT.

The gene calls are TRBV27 and TRBJ2-5, with a weak D call TRBD1 (6 bases). TRBJ2-7 explains the end of the DNA better; the J call may be wrong. The CDR3 length is 14 residues. Germline CDR1 MNHEY, CDR2 SMNVEV (reference sequence). DNA for the CDR3: TGTGCCAGCAGTCGACAGGTGGGTGCCTACGAGCAGTACTTC. Translating it yields CASSRQVGAYEQYF.

The chain employs TRBV5-6 and TRBJ2-5; 16 nucleotides agree with TRBD2. This CDR3 is built from 17 residues. V shed 5 bases, J shed 4 bases, and the junction held 8 bases outside the gene matches. Germline V gives CDR1 SGHDT, CDR2 YYEEEE. Here the CDR3 DNA reads TGTGCCAGCAGGTTTGAGGGACTAGCGGGAGGGCCAGAGACCCAGTACTTC. Its protein is CASRFEGLAGGPETQYF. The full variable domain, in which reference TRBV5-6 and TRBJ2-5 provide the parts outside the CDR3, is DAGVTQSPTHLIKTRGQQVTLRCSPKSGHDTVSWYQQALGQGPQFIFQYYEEEERQRGNFPDRFSGHQFPNYSSELNVNALLLGDSALYLCASRFEGLAGGPETQYFGPGTRLLVL.

The chain combines TRBV10-3 with TRBJ1-2; perhaps TRBD1 as D (5 bases). Germline V gives CDR1 ENHRY, CDR2 SYGVKD. Trimming shortened V by 3 bases and J by 8 bases, and 10 bases separated the two germline ends. The CDR3 is made up of 12 amino acids. The CDR3 DNA sequence: TGTGCCATCAGTGACGGGGCGGGGGGCTACACCTTC. Its translation: CAISDGAGGYTF.

This clone appeared a single time. J is TRBJ1-5 and V is TRBV28, with D uncertain. The CDR3 consists of 14 residues. V was trimmed by 2 bases and J by 5 bases, leaving 10 bases between them. The germline V gene encodes CDR1 MDHEN and CDR2 SYDVKM. The CDR3 reads CASSLGADHQPQHF. Written as DNA, the CDR3 is TGTGCCAGCAGTTTAGGAGCAGATCATCAGCCCCAGCATTTT.

The V call is TRBV19, the J call TRBJ2-5, with D unclear. V lost 11 bases, J lost 0 bases, and 10 bases lay in between. CDR3 length: 12 amino acids. CDR1 and CDR2 from the germline V gene are LNHDA and SQIVND (reference sequence). CDR3 coding DNA: TGTGCCTGCGGTCGCCACCAAGAGACCCAGTACTTC. Amino acids: CACGRHQETQYF.

The V gene is TRBV19, the J gene TRBJ2-5, with 14 bases fitting TRBD2. Germline CDR1 and CDR2: LNHDA and SQIVND (reference sequence). With 5 bases clipped from V and 2 bases from J, the junction kept 7 bases outside the gene matches. The CDR3 is 17 residues long. In DNA form, the CDR3 reads TGTGCCAGTAGTTCAGGACTAGCGGGAGGATTACAAGAGACCCAGTACTTC. Its translation: CASSSGLAGGLQETQYF.

The V call is TRBV18, the J call TRBJ1-2, with D possibly being TRBD1 (5 bases). V was cut by 6 bases and J by 10 bases, with 21 bases left in between. Germline CDR1 is KGHSH and CDR2 is LQKENI. CDR3 length: 14 residues. CDR3: CASSQRGHPSDYTF. In DNA, the CDR3 is TGTGCCAGCTCCCAAAGAGGACATCCATCGGACTACACCTTC.

V and J are TRBV5-1 and TRBJ1-2; D gene uncertain. This CDR3 is 14 amino acids long. Germline-derived CDR1 and CDR2 are SGHRS and YFSETQ. The V gene lost 4 bases and the J gene lost 8 bases, with 18 bases spanning the gap. CDR3 residues: CASSLNSRDRGYTF. The DNA of the CDR3 is TGCGCCAGCAGCCTCAACAGTCGGGATCGCGGCTACACCTTC.

The V gene is TRBV15, the J gene TRBJ1-3; perhaps TRBD1 as D (6 bases). Germline assignment: CDR1 LNHNV and CDR2 YYDKDF (reference sequence). V dropped 6 bases and J dropped 2 bases, with 8 bases sitting between them. The CDR3 covers 13 residues. The chain's CDR3 is CATRPGAGNTIYF. The DNA of the CDR3 is TGTGCCACCAGGCCAGGGGCTGGAAACACCATATATTTT.

The chain uses TRBV28 and TRBJ2-5, with a possible D match to TRBD2 (6 bases). Matching the DNA end better, TRBJ2-7 makes the J call doubtful. The V gene's germline CDR1 is MDHEN and CDR2 SYDVKM. This CDR3 has 12 amino acids. CDR3: CASRLQGLEQYF. The DNA for the CDR3 is TGTGCCAGCAGGCTCCAGGGACTCGAGCAGTACTTC.

The chain carries TRBV2 and TRBJ1-2, with D possibly TRBD1 on 6 matching bases. The CDR3 sequence is 14 residues long. Looked up from germline, CDR1 is SNHLY and CDR2 is FYNNEI. V was pared by 7 bases and J by 2 bases, with 14 bases between. CDR3 loop: CASIRDTPNYGYTF. As DNA, the CDR3 is TGTGCCAGCATCCGGGACACTCCGAACTATGGCTACACCTTC.

The V gene is TRBV21-1, the J gene TRBJ1-4; TRBD1 was called by the table and not checked on the DNA. TRBV21-1 is a known pseudogene. This CDR3 is 14 amino acids long. The CDR3 sequence: CASSGEQGNEKLFF. The CDR3 bases are TGTGCCAGCTCTGGGGAACAGGGCAATGAAAAACTGTTTTTT.